These 12 T cell receptor beta chains were all obtained from the same sample, sequenced in a study of OX40 agonist ivuxolimab in advanced cancers. TCRdb's copy holds only in-frame clones and misses some; the assay was immunoSEQ multiplex PCR. The profile covers 74,000 or so clones, with about 90% appearing a single time and 9% to 10% taken by the ten largest. The specimen was CD4+ or CD8+ T cells sorted from blood, collected in a trial of the OX40 agonist ivuxolimab. The receptors were sampled from an adult with an advanced solid tumor such as melanoma, head and neck, liver or kidney cancer.

The rearrangement joins TRBV4-2 to TRBJ2-7; 11 nucleotides line up with TRBD2. The junction had 6 bases not matched to a gene; V was cut back by 5 bases and J by 12 bases. CDR3 length: 12 amino acids. CDR1 is LGHNA and CDR2 is YNFKEQ in the germline V gene. CDR3 DNA sequence: TGTGCCAGCAGCAGACTAGCGGGAAGGCGGTACTTC. Translating it yields CASSRLAGRRYF.

The CDR3 here is CASSPRPFRSTYEQYF. In nucleotides, the CDR3 is TGCGCCAGCAGCCCCCGACCATTCCGCAGCACCTACGAGCAGTACTTC. The chain carries TRBV4-1 and TRBJ2-7, with unresolved D. V dropped 4 bases and J dropped 2 bases, with 18 bases sitting between them. This CDR3 is 16 amino acids long. CDR1 and CDR2 (germline): MGHRA, YSYEKL.

The CDR3 is CASARGAGNTIYF. Written as DNA, the CDR3 is TGTGCCAGCGCTAGGGGGGCCGGAAACACCATATATTTT. This rearrangement joins TRBV5-6 to TRBJ1-3, with a weak D call TRBD1 (6 bases). The germline gives CDR1 SGHDT, CDR2 YYEEEE. Trimming removed 7 bases at V and 4 bases at J, with 12 bases between. The CDR3 length is 13 residues.

This chain connects TRBV6-1 to TRBJ1-2; D not certain. Looked up from germline, CDR1 is MNHNS and CDR2 is SASEGT. There are 12 residues in the CDR3. Trimming cost V 7 bases and J 3 bases, with 9 bases left between them. CDR3 sequence reads: CASTVHDYGYTF. The DNA for the CDR3 is TGTGCCAGCACCGTCCATGACTATGGCTACACCTTC.

This sequence joins TRBV11-1 and TRBJ2-7; D may correspond to TRBD1 or TRBD2 (5 bases each). V lost 1 base, J lost 3 bases, and 7 bases lay in between. Germline V gene sequence: CDR1 SGHAT, CDR2 FQDESV (reference sequence). This CDR3 region has 13 residues. Here the CDR3 reads CASSLGGDYEQYF. CDR3 in DNA: TGTGCCAGCAGCTTAGGAGGGGACTACGAGCAGTACTTC.

The V call is TRBV27, the J call TRBJ2-3, with 9 bases that match TRBD2. Per the germline V gene, CDR1 is MNHEY and CDR2 is SMNVEV (reference sequence). V gave up 3 bases and J gave up 7 bases; unmatched junction bases: 5. The length of the CDR3 is 14 residues. The CDR3 nucleotides read TGTGCCAGCAGTTTTATGTCTAGCGGGAATACGCAGTATTTT. It encodes CASSFMSSGNTQYF.

The chain is built from TRBV7-8 and TRBJ1-3; D gene unclear. V was clipped by 5 bases and J by 0 bases, with 8 bases between them. The CDR3 sequence is 14 residues long. The germline V gene has CDR1 SGHVS and CDR2 FQNEAQ. The CDR3 DNA reads as TGTGCCAGCAGCCGGCGGGGCTCTGGAAACACCATATATTTT. This gives the protein CASSRRGSGNTIYF.

The chain combines TRBV4-2 with TRBJ1-2, with D perhaps TRBD1 (5 bases). The CDR3 contains 14 residues. Trimming left V 6 bases short and J 8 bases short, with 19 bases between. Germline lookup yields CDR1 LGHNA and CDR2 YNFKEQ. CDR3 in DNA: TGTGCCAGCAGGACTACAGGAGGACGCCCCGGCTACACCTTC. Translation gives CASRTTGGRPGYTF.

The V and J genes are TRBV7-2 and TRBJ1-2; D remains ambiguous. Trimming took off 5 bases at V and 4 bases at J, with 11 bases between the two ends. The CDR3 runs to 13 residues. Germline lookup yields CDR1 SGHTA and CDR2 FQGNSA. The CDR3 region is CASSVEVPYGYTF. In DNA, the CDR3 is TGTGCCAGCAGCGTAGAGGTACCCTATGGCTACACCTTC.

The V call is TRBV19, the J call TRBJ1-5, with 7 bases fitting TRBD1. Germline CDR1 is LNHDA and CDR2 is SQIVND (reference sequence). The CDR3 sequence is 14 residues long. Unmatched junction bases numbered 4, after V lost 6 bases and J lost 2 bases. The CDR3 sequence is CASRTGIGNQPQHF. CDR3 DNA: TGTGCCAGTAGGACAGGGATAGGCAATCAGCCCCAGCATTTT.

In DNA, the CDR3 is TGTGCCAGCAGCTTAGGGCAGGGGGATTACTATGGCTACACCTTC. It yields the protein CASSLGQGDYYGYTF. V and J are TRBV7-2 and TRBJ1-2; 7 nucleotides line up with TRBD1. V dropped 1 base and J dropped 3; count of bases not matched to a gene: 5. CDR3 length equals 15 residues. Germline-derived CDR1 and CDR2 are SGHTA and FQGNSA.

This clone occurred once. This chain links TRBV10-3 with TRBJ1-2; D unclear. V lost 2 bases and J 4 bases, leaving 11 bases between the germline ends. CDR1 is ENHRY and CDR2 is SYGVKD in the germline V gene. CDR3 length: 14 amino acids. The chain's CDR3 is CAISEGGWGYGYTF. The CDR3 nucleotides read TGTGCCATCAGTGAGGGTGGTTGGGGCTATGGCTACACCTTC.